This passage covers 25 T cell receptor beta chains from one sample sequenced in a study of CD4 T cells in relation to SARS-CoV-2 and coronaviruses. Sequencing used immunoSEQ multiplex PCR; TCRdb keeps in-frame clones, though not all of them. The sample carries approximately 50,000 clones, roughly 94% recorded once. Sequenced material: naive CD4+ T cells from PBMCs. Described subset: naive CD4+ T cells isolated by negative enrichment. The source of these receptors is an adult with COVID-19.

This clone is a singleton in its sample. CDR3 sequence reads: CASSQRTGGGNTIYF. CDR3 bases: TGTGCCAGCAGTCAAAGGACAGGGGGTGGAAACACCATATATTTT. The V gene is TRBV28, the J gene TRBJ1-3, with 10 bases fitting TRBD1. Germline V CDR1 and CDR2: MDHEN, SYDVKM. This CDR3 region has 15 residues. The J segment lost 3 bases and the V segment lost 5 bases, leaving 4 bases of the junction unmatched.

CDR3 DNA: TGTGCCAGCAGTTTATACGGGACTAGCGGGAGGCACAATGAGCAGTTCTTC. It specifies CASSLYGTSGRHNEQFF. This rearrangement joins TRBV28 to TRBJ2-1, with 15 bases aligning to TRBD2. After removal of 1 base from V and 5 bases from J, the junction contained 3 bases not matched to a gene. This CDR3 region has 17 residues. CDR1 and CDR2 from the germline V gene are MDHEN and SYDVKM.

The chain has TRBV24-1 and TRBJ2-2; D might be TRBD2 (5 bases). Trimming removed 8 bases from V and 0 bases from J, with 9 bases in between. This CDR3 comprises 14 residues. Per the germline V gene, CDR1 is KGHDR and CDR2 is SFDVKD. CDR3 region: CATMGSSNTGELFF. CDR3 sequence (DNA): TGTGCCACCATGGGGAGCTCGAACACCGGGGAGCTGTTTTTT.

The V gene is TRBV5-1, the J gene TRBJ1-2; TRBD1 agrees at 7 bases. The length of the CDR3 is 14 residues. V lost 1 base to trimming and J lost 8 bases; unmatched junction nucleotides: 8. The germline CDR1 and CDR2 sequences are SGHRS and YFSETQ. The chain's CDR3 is CASSLYSTGEGYTF. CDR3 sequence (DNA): TGCGCCAGCAGCTTGTACAGCACAGGGGAAGGCTACACCTTC.

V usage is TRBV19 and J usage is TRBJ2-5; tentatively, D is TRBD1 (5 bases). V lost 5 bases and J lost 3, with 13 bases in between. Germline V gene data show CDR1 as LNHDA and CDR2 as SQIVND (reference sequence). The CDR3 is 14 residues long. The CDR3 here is CASSPTVSKETQYF. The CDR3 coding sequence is TGTGCCAGTAGTCCGACAGTATCAAAAGAGACCCAGTACTTC.

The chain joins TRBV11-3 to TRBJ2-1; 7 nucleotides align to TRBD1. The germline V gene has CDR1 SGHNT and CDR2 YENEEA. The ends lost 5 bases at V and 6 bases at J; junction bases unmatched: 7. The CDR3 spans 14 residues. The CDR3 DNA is TGTGCCAGCAGCCGACAGGGAAAGAGCAATGAGCAGTTCTTC. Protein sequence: CASSRQGKSNEQFF.

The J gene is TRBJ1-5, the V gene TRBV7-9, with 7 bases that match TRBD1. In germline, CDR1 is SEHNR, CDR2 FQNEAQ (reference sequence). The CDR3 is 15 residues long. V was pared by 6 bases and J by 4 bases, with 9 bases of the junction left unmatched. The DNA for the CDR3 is TGTGCCAGCAGTCTCGACAGGGAGGGAAATCAGCCCCAGCATTTT. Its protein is CASSLDREGNQPQHF.

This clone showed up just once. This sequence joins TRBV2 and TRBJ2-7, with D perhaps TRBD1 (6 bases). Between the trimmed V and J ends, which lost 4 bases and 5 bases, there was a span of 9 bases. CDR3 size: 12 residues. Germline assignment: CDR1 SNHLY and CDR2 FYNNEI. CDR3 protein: CASSVGQHEQYF. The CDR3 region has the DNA TGTGCCAGCAGTGTCGGACAGCACGAGCAGTACTTC.

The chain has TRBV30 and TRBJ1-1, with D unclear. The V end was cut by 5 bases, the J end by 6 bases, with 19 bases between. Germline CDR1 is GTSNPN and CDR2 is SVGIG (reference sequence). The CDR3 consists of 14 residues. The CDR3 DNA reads TGTGCCTGGGCTCCAGGAAACCCGTTGGCTGAAGCTTTCTTT. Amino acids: CAWAPGNPLAEAFF.

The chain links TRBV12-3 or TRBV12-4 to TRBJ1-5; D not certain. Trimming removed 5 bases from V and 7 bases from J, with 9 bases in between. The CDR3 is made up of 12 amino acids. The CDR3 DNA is TGTGCCAGCAGTGACACTATGCAGCCCCAGCATTTT. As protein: CASSDTMQPQHF.

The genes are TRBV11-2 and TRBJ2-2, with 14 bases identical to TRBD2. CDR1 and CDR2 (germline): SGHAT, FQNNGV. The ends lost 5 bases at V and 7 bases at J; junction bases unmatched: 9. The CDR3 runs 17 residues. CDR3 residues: CASSPRTSGRLIGELFF. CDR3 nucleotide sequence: TGTGCCAGCAGCCCCCGGACTAGCGGGAGGTTAATCGGGGAGCTGTTTTTT.

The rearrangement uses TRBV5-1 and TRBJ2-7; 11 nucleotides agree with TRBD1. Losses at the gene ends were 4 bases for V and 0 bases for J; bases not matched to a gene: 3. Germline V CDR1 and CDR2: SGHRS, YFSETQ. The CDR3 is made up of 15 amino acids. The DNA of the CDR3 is TGCGCCAGCAGCCGGACAGGGGGCGTCTCCTACGAGCAGTACTTC. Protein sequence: CASSRTGGVSYEQYF.

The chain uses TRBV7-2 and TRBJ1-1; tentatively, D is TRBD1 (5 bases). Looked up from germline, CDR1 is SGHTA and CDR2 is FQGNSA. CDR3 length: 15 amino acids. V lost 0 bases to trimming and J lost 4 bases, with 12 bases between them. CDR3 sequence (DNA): TGTGCCAGCAGCTTAGCAGGGGCGTCGGGCACTGAAGCTTTCTTT. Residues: CASSLAGASGTEAFF.

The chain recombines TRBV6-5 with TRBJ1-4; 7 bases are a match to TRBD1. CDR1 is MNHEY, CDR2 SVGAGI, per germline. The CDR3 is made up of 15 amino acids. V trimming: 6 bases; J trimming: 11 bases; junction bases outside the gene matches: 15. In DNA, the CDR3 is TGTGCCAGCAGCGGCACCTGGGACAGTCTTCCCAAACTGTTTTTT. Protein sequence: CASSGTWDSLPKLFF.

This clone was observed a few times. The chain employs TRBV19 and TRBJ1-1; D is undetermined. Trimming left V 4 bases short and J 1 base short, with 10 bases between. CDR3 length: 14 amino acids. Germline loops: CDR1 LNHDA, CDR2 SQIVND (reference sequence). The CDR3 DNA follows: TGTGCCAGTAGTAATAGACAAACGAACACTGAAGCTTTCTTT. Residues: CASSNRQTNTEAFF.

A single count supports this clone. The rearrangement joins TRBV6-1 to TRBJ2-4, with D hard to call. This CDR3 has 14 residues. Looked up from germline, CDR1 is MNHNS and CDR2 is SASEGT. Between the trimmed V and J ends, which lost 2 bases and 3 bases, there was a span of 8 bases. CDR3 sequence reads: CASSERGLKNIQYF. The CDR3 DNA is TGTGCCAGCAGTGAACGTGGGCTCAAAAACATTCAGTACTTC.

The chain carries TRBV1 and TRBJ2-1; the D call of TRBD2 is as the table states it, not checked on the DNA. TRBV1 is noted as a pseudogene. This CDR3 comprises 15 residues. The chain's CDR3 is CTSSQGAGVDNEQFF. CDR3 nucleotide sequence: TGCACCAGCAGCCAAGGAGCGGGAGTCGACAATGAGCAGTTCTTC.

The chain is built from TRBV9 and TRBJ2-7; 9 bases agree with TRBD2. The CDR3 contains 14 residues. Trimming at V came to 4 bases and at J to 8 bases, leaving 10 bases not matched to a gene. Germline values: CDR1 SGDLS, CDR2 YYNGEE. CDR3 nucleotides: TGTGCCAGCAGCCCCGTAGCGGGAGACGCGCAGCAGTACTTC. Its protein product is CASSPVAGDAQQYF.

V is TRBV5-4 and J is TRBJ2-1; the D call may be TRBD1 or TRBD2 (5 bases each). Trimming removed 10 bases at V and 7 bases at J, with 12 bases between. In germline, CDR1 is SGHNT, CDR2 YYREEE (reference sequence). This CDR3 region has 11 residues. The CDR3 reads CAGGNYNEQFF. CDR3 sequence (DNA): TGTGCCGGGGGAAACTATAATGAGCAGTTCTTC.

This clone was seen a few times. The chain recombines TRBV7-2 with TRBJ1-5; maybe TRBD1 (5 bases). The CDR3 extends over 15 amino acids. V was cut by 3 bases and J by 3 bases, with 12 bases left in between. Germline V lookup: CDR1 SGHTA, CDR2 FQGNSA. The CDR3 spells CASSFSGTLNQPQHF. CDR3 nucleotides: TGTGCCAGCAGCTTCTCCGGGACCCTCAATCAGCCCCAGCATTTT.

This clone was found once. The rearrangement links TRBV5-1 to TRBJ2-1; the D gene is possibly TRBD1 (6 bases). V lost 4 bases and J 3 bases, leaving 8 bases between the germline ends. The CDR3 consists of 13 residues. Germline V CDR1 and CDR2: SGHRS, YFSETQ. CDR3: CASSQDSYNEQFF. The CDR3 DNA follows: TGCGCCAGCAGCCAGGACAGCTACAATGAGCAGTTCTTC.

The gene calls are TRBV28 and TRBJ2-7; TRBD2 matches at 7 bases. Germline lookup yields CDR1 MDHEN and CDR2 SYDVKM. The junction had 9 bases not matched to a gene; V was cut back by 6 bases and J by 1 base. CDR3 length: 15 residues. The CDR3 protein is CASRGWGGSSYEQYF. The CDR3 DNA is TGTGCCAGCAGGGGTTGGGGGGGAAGTTCCTACGAGCAGTACTTC.

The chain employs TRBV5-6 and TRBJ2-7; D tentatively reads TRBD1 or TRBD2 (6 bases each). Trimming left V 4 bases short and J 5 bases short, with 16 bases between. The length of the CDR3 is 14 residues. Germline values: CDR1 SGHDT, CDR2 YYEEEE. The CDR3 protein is CASSPLGGRHEQYF. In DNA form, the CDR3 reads TGTGCCAGCAGCCCGTTAGGGGGGCGCCACGAGCAGTACTTC.

CDR3 coding DNA: TGTGCCAGCAGCCTGACACCCAACACTGAAGCTTTCTTT. It codes for CASSLTPNTEAFF. The V gene is TRBV7-8, the J gene TRBJ1-1; no clear D. V lost 5 bases and J 2 bases, leaving 9 bases between the germline ends. Germline V gene data show CDR1 as SGHVS and CDR2 as FQNEAQ. The CDR3 length is 13 residues.

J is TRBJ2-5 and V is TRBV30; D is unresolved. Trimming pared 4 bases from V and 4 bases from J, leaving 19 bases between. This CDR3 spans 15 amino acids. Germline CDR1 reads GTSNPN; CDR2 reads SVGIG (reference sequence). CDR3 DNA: TGTGCCTGGAAAGTTAGAGTTGGCTGGGGAGAGACCCAGTACTTC. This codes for CAWKVRVGWGETQYF.